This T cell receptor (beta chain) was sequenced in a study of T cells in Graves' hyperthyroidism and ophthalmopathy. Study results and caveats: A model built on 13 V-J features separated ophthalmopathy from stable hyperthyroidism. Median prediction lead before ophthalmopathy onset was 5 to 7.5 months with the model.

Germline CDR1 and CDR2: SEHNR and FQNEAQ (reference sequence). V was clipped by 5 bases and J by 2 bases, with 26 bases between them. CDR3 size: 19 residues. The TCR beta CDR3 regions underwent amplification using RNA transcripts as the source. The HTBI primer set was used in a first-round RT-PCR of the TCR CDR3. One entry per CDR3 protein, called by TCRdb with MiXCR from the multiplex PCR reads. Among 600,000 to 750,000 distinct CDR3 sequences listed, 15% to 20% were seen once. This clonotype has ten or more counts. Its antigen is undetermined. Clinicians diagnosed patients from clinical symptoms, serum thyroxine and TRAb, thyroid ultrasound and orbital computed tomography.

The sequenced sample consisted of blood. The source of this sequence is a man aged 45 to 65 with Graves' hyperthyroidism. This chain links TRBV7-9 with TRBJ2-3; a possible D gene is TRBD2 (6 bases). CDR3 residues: CASSPTHLGLDDNTDTQYF. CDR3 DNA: TGTGCCAGCAGCCCAACCCACCTGGGACTGGACGATAACACAGATACGCAGTATTTT.